These T cell receptor beta chains were read from a single sample in a study of Ad26.COV2.S vaccination and SARS-CoV-2 variants. Sequencing was performed with immunoSEQ multiplex PCR; in TCRdb, only in-frame clones are kept and a portion is missing. The profile shows roughly 420,000 clones, roughly 87% of them singletons. Sequenced here: peripheral blood, sampled in a trial of Ad26.COV2.S vaccine versus placebo. These receptor sequences come from a person between 18 and 60 years old who received the Ad26.COV2.S COVID-19 vaccine or a placebo. Both conserved end residues are part of each CDR3. A D gene is named only where the DNA matches it firmly. A row's size may be missing; if present it is once, few, many or a size class.

d_gene,abundance,v_gene,j_gene,CDR3aa,CDR3nt
-,few,TRBV20-1,TRBJ2-7,CSVSLGNYEQYF,TGCAGTGTTAGTTTGGGGAACTACGAGCAGTACTTC
TRBD1,-,TRBV7-9,TRBJ1-1,CASSSTGDETEAFF,TGTGCCAGCAGCTCAACAGGGGATGAAACTGAAGCTTTCTTT
TRBD1,-,TRBV5-1,TRBJ2-7,CASSPGQGLSHEQYF,TGCGCCAGCAGCCCCGGACAGGGTCTTTCCCACGAGCAGTACTTC
TRBD1,-,TRBV30,TRBJ1-1,CAWRRAGQGRGPNTEAFF,TGTGCCTGGAGAAGGGCGGGACAGGGACGGGGCCCTAACACTGAAGCTTTCTTT
-,-,TRBV3-1/TRBV3-2,TRBJ2-5,CASSHNGGLEETQYF,TGTGCCAGCAGCCACAACGGGGGCCTTGAGGAGACCCAGTACTTC
-,-,TRBV5-6,TRBJ2-2,CASSFAEGSHTGELFF,TGTGCCAGCAGCTTTGCTGAGGGGTCTCACACCGGGGAGCTGTTTTTT
-,-,TRBV27,TRBJ2-5,CASSLKQRETQYF,TGTGCCAGCAGTTTAAAGCAGCGGGAGACCCAGTACTTC
TRBD1,-,TRBV5-1,TRBJ1-5,CASSFGDRAGQPQHF,TGCGCCAGCAGCTTTGGCGACAGGGCGGGTCAGCCCCAGCATTTT
-,-,TRBV9,TRBJ1-1,CASSVGPANTEAFF,TGTGCCAGCAGCGTAGGACCGGCGAACACTGAAGCTTTCTTT
-,-,TRBV9,TRBJ2-3,CASSGLGSAPDTQYF,TGTGCCAGCAGCGGGCTCGGCAGCGCCCCAGATACGCAGTATTTT
TRBD1,-,TRBV7-9,TRBJ2-5,CASSPTGTGQETQYF,TGTGCCAGCAGCCCCACCGGGACAGGCCAAGAGACCCAGTACTTC
-,-,TRBV6-5,TRBJ2-7,CASSYKGEQYF,TGTGCCAGCAGTTACAAAGGAGAGCAGTACTTC
-,-,TRBV7-9,TRBJ1-1,CASSLVNRETFF,TGTGCCAGCAGCTTAGTAAACAGGGAAACTTTCTTT
-,-,TRBV9,TRBJ2-5,CASSVDIGRETQYF,TGTGCCAGCAGCGTAGATATAGGGCGAGAGACCCAGTACTTC
-,-,TRBV7-9,TRBJ1-2,CASSLATGQSYGYTF,TGTGCCAGCAGCTTAGCAACGGGACAAAGCTATGGCTACACCTTC
-,-,TRBV4-3,TRBJ2-1,CASSPTSSYTRTYEQFF,TGCGCCAGCAGCCCTACTAGCAGTTACACGAGGACCTATGAGCAGTTCTTC
-,-,TRBV5-1,TRBJ2-1,CASSTLAPTYNEQFF,TGCGCCAGCAGCACTCTAGCCCCCACCTACAATGAGCAGTTCTTC
-,once,TRBV7-3,TRBJ2-3,CASSFVGSDTQYF,TGTGCCAGCAGCTTCGTCGGTTCAGATACGCAGTATTTT
-,once,TRBV6-1,TRBJ1-4,CASSVGLGWGRYEKLFF,TGTGCCAGCAGTGTGGGTTTGGGGTGGGGGAGGTATGAAAAACTGTTTTTT
TRBD1,-,TRBV15,TRBJ1-6,CATSGGGQGNMGNSPLHF,TGTGCCACCAGCGGCGGGGGACAGGGGAATATGGGTAATTCACCCCTCCACTTT
-,-,TRBV6-5,TRBJ1-1,CASSYFQGENTEAFF,TGTGCCAGCAGTTACTTCCAAGGAGAGAACACTGAAGCTTTCTTT
-,-,TRBV10-3,TRBJ1-1,CAISDRERVNTEAFF,TGTGCCATCAGTGACAGAGAAAGGGTGAACACTGAAGCTTTCTTT
-,-,TRBV6-2/TRBV6-3,TRBJ1-6,CASSFHSLGNSPLHF,TGTGCCAGCAGTTTCCACTCTTTGGGTAATTCACCCCTCCACTTT
TRBD1,-,TRBV6-5,TRBJ1-1,CASTEQGGAEAFF,TGTGCCAGCACCGAACAGGGGGGCGCTGAAGCTTTCTTT
-,-,TRBV7-9,TRBJ2-3,CASSLGREWDTQYF,TGTGCCAGCAGCTTAGGAAGGGAGTGGGATACGCAGTATTTT
-,-,TRBV16,TRBJ1-4,CASSQLDRVRNEKLFF,TGTGCCAGCAGCCAATTAGATCGAGTGAGGAATGAAAAACTGTTTTTT
-,-,TRBV12-3/TRBV12-4,TRBJ2-5,CASSSAQETQYF,TGTGCCAGCAGTTCCGCTCAGGAGACCCAGTACTTC
-,-,TRBV11-2,TRBJ1-1,CASTPSGKAAEAFF,TGTGCCAGCACCCCCTCTGGGAAGGCGGCTGAAGCTTTCTTT